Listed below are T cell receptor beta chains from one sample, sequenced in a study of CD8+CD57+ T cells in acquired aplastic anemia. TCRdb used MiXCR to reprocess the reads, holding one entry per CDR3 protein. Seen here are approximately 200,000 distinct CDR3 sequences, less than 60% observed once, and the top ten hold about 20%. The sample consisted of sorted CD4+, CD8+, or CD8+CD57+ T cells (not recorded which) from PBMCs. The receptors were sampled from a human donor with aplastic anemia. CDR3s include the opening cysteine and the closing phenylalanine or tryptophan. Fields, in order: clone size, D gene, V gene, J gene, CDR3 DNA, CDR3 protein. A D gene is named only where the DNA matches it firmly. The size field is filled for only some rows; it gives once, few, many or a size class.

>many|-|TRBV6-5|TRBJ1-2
TGTGCCAGCAGTTACTCGAGCGGGCAGGTTGGTGGGTATGGCTACACCTTC
CASSYSSGQVGGYGYTF
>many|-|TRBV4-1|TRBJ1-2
TGCGCCAGCAGCCGACTCCCCCGGACCTCCTATGGCTACACCTTC
CASSRLPRTSYGYTF
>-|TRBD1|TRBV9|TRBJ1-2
TGTGCCAGCAGCGTAGGGGGGACAGGGGTTAATGGCTACACCTTC
CASSVGGTGVNGYTF
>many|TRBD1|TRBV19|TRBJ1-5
TGTGCCAGTAGTATAGATAGGATCGGGGGACAGGGCAATCAGCCCCAGCATTTT
CASSIDRIGGQGNQPQHF
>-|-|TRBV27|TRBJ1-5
TGTGCCAGCCTACTACTTGTGGTATCAATAGGTGGCAATCAGCCCCGGCATTTT
CASLLLVVSIGGNQPRHF
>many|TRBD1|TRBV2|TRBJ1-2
TGTGCCAGCAGCGGGACAGGGTCTAACTATGGCTACACCTTC
CASSGTGSNYGYTF
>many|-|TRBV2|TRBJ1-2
TGTGCCAGCAACAGACAGGCTGGGGCATCTGGCTACACCTTC
CASNRQAGASGYTF
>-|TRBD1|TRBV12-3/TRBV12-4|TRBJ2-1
TGTGCCAGCAGTGAACGACAGGGATCCTACAATGAGCAGTTCTTC
CASSERQGSYNEQFF
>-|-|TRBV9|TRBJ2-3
TGTGCCAGCAGTCGAACCGGGACGGGGTGGGATACGCAGTATTTT
CASSRTGTGWDTQYF
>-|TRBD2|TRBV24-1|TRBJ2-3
TGTGCCACCAGTACGCGACTAGCGGGAGGGACAGATACGCAGTATTTT
CATSTRLAGGTDTQYF
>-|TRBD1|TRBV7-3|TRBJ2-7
TGTGCCAGCAGCTTAACGTCAGGGGGCACCTACGAGCAGTACTTC
CASSLTSGGTYEQYF
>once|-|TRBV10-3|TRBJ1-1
TGTGCCATCCAGGGATTCACTGAAGCTTTCTTT
CAIQGFTEAFF
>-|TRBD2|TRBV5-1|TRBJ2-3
TGCGCCAGCAGCTTGGACGACGGGGGGGCGACAGATACGCAGTATTTT
CASSLDDGGATDTQYF
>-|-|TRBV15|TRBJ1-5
TGTGCCACCAGCAGACCTAATCAGCCCCAGCATTTT
CATSRPNQPQHF
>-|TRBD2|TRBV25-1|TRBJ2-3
TGTGCCAGCAGTGGAGATTCGGGGGGTAGTCCGACAGCTACGCAGTATTTT
CASSGDSGGSPTATQYF
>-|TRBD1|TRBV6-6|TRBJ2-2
TGTGCCAGCAGTTACGAGACAGGGTTCAACACCGGGGAGCTGTTTTTT
CASSYETGFNTGELFF
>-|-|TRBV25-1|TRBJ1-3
TGTGCCAGCAGTGTCTCGGGAGGCCGAAACACCATATATTTT
CASSVSGGRNTIYF
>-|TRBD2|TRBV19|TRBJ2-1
TGTGCCGGTAGTATCACTAGCGGGATTACTGAGCAGTTCTTC
CAGSITSGITEQFF
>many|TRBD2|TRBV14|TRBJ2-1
TGTGCCAGCAGCCTCGGGGGGGGCCGGGGTGAGCAGTTCTTC
CASSLGGGRGEQFF
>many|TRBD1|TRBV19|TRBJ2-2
TGTGCCAGTAGTCGACAGGGACGGACCGGGGAGCTGTTTTTT
CASSRQGRTGELFF
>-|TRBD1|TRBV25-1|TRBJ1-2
TGTGCCAGCAGTGATCCCGGCCGACAGGGAGCTAACTATGGCTACACCTTC
CASSDPGRQGANYGYTF
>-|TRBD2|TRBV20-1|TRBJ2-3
TGCAGTGCTAGAGAGAGTATGGGACTAGGAAGCACAGATACGCAGTATTTT
CSARESMGLGSTDTQYF
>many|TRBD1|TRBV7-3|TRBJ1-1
TGTGCCAGCAGCCTTGGGACAGGGCAGGAGGAAGCTTTCTTT
CASSLGTGQEEAFF
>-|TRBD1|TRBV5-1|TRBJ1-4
TGCGCCAGCAGCCAGTACGGGACAGCGGGTCTACGAGCAGGGAGGGGTGAAAAACTGTTTTTT
CASSQYGTAGLRAGRGEKLFF
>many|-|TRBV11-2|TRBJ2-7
TGTGCCAGCAGCTTAGTAGTGGGCCCGACGGACTTC
CASSLVVGPTDF
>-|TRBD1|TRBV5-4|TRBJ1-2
TGTGCCAGCAGCTTGACCTGGACAGGGGATGGCTACACCTTC
CASSLTWTGDGYTF
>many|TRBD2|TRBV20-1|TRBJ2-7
TGCAGTGCTAGCGGGGGGTCCTACGAGCAGTACTTC
CSASGGSYEQYF
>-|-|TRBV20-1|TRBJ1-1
TGCAGTGCTAGTGCAGGGGCGATGATCACTGAAGCTTTCTTT
CSASAGAMITEAFF
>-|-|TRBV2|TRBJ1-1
TGTGCCAGCAGTGAAGCTAGGAAAGCTTTCTTT
CASSEARKAFF
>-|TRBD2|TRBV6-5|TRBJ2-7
TGTGCCAGCAGTCATCTAGCGGGGGCCGTCGGGTTGAAAGAGCAGTACTTC
CASSHLAGAVGLKEQYF
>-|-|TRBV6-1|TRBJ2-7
TGTGCCAGCAGTGATTTGGCAGGGGACCACAATGAGCAGTACTTC
CASSDLAGDHNEQYF
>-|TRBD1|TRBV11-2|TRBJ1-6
TGTGCCAGCAGCTTAGGTGGGACAGATAATTCACCCCTCCACTTT
CASSLGGTDNSPLHF
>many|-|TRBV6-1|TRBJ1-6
TGTGCCAGCAGTGAAATTAACATTGATTCACCCCTCCACTTT
CASSEINIDSPLHF
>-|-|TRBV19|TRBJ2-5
TGTGCCAGTAGTATCGCGGTGGGGGGACTCTTGGAGACCCAGTACTTC
CASSIAVGGLLETQYF
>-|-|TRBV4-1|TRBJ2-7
TGCGCCAGCAGTGGCTCCTACGAGCATTACTTC
CASSGSYEHYF
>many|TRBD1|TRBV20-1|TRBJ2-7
TGCAGTGCTAGGTACACCGGGACAGCCTACGAGCAGTACTTC
CSARYTGTAYEQYF
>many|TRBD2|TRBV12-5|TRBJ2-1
TGTGCTAGTGGTTTGGTACGGGTGCTAGCGGACTACAATGAGCAGTTCTTC
CASGLVRVLADYNEQFF
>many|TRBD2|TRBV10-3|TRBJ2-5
TGTGCCATCAGTGACTCGGTAGCGGGGGGCGGGCGGGAGACCCAGTACTTC
CAISDSVAGGGRETQYF
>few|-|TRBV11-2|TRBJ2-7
TGTGCCAGCTCTTACGAGCAGTACTTC
CASSYEQYF
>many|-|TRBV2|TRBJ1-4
TGTGCCAGCAGTCGGGGGATTGACGAAAAACTGTTTTTT
CASSRGIDEKLFF
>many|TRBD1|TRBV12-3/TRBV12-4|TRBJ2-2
TGTGCCAGCAGTTCCGGACAGGGCGGGGAGCTGTTTTTT
CASSSGQGGELFF
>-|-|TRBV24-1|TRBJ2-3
TGTGCCACCGAAACAAACACAGATACGCAGTATTTT
CATETNTDTQYF
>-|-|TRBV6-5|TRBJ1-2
TGTGCCAGCAGTAGCGGTGAGGGGAGGAACTATGGCTACACCTTC
CASSSGEGRNYGYTF
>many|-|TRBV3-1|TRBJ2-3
TGTGCCAGCAGCCTTACACATGAAAGCACAGATACGCAGTATTTT
CASSLTHESTDTQYF
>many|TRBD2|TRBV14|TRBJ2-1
TGTGCCAGCAGCCTTCAGCGGGGGGGCCGAAATGAGCAGTTCTTC
CASSLQRGGRNEQFF
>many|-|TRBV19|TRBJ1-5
TGTGCCAGTAGTATGGAGGCGAGTTTAACCCAGCATTTT
CASSMEASLTQHF